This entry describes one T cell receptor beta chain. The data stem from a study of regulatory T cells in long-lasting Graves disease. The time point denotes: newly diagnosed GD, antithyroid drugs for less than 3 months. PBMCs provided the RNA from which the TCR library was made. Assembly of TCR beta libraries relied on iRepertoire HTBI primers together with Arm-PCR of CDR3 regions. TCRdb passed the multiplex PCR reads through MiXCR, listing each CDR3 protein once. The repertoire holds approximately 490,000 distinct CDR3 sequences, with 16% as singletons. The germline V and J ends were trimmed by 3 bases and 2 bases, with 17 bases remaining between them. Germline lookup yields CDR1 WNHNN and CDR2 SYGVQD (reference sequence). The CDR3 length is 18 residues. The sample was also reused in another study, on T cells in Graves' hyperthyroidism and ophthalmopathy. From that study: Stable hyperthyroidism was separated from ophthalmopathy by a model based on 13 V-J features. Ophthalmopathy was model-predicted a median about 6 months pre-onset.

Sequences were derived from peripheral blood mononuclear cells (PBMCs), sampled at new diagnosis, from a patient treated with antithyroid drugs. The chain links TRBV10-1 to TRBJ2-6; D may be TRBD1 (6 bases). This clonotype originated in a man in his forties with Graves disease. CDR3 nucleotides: TGCGCCAGCAGTGATGGTGGGACACCCTGGGCTGGGGCCAACGTCCTGACTTTC. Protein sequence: CASSDGGTPWAGANVLTF.